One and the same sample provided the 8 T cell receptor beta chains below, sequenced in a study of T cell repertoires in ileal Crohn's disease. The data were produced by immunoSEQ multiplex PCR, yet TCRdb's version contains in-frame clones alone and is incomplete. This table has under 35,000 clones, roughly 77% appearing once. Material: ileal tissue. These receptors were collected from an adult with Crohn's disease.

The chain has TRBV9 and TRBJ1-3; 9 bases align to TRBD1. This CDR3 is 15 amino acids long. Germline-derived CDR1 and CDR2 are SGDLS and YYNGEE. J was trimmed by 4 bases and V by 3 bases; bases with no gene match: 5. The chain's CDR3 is CASSARQGVGNTIYF. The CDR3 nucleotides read TGTGCCAGCAGCGCCCGACAGGGGGTGGGAAACACCATATATTTT.

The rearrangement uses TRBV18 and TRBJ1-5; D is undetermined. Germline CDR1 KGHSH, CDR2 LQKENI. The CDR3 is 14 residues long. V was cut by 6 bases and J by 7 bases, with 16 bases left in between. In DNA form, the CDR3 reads TGTGCCAGCTCCCCTGGCCCCGCGGAACAGCCCCAGCATTTT. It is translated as CASSPGPAEQPQHF.

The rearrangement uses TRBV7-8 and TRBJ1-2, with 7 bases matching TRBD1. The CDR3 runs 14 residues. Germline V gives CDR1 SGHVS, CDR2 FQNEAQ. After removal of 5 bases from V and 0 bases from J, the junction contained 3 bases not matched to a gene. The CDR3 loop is CASSPGTANYGYTF. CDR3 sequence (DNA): TGTGCCAGCAGCCCCGGGACAGCTAACTATGGCTACACCTTC.

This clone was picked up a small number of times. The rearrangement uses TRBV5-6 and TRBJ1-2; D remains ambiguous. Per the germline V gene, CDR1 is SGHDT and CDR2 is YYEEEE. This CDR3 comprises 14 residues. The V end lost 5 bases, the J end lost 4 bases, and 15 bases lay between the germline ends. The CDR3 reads CASSSKTGFYGYTF. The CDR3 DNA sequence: TGTGCCAGCAGTTCCAAGACCGGGTTCTATGGCTACACCTTC.

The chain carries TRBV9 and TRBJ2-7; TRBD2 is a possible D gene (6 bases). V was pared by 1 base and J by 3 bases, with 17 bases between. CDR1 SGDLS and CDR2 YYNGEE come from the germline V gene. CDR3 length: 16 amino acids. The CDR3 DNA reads TGTGCCAGCAGCGTAATAGGCGGGGCAGCCCGCTACGAGCAGTACTTC. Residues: CASSVIGGAARYEQYF. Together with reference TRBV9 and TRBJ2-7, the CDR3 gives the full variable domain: DSGVTQTPKHLITATGQRVTLRCSPRSGDLSVYWYQQSLDQGLQFLIQYYNGEERAKGNILERFSAQQFPDLHSELNLSSLELGDSALYFCASSVIGGAARYEQYFGPGTRLTVT.

In DNA form, the CDR3 reads TGTGCCAGTAGCAAAGTCCCCCAGGGGTTCACTGAAGCTTTCTTT. Its protein is CASSKVPQGFTEAFF. The rearrangement joins TRBV19 to TRBJ1-1, with a tentative D call TRBD1 (6 bases). In germline, CDR1 is LNHDA, CDR2 SQIVND (reference sequence). This CDR3 is built from 15 residues. V was pared by 6 bases and J by 4 bases, with 18 bases between.

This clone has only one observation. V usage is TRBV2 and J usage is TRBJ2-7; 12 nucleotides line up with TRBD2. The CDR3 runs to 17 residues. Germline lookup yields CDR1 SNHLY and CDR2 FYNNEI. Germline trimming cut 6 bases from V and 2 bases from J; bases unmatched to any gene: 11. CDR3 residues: CASRPASGGAIPYEQYF. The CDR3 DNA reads TGTGCCAGCAGACCCGCTAGCGGGGGGGCAATCCCCTACGAGCAGTACTTC.

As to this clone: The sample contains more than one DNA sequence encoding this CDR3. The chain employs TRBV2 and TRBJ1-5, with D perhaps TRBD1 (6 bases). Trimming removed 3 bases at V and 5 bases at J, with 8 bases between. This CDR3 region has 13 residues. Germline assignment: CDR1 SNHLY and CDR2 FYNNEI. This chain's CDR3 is CASSEDRDQPQHF. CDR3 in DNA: TGTGCCAGCAGTGAGGACAGAGATCAGCCCCAGCATTTT.